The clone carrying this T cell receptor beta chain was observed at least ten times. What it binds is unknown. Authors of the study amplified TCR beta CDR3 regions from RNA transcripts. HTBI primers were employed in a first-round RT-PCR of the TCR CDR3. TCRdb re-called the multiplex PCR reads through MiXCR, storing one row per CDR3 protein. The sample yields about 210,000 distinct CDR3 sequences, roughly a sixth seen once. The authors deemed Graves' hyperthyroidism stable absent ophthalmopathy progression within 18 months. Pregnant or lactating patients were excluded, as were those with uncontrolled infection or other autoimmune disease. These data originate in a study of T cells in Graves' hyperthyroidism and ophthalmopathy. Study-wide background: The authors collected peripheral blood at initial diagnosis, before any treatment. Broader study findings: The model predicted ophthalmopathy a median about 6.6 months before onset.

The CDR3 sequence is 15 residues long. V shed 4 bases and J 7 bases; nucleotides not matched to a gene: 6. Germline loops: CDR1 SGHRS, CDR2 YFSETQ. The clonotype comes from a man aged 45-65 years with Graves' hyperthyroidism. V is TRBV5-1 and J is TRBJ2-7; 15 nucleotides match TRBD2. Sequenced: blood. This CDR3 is CASSKGLAGGGEQYF. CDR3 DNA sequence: TGCGCCAGCAGCAAGGGACTAGCGGGAGGTGGAGAGCAGTACTTC.